This entry lists 24 T cell receptor beta chains sequenced from one sample in a study of OX40 agonist ivuxolimab in advanced cancers. Only in-frame clones appear in the TCRdb table, and some are missing; sequencing was by immunoSEQ multiplex PCR. The sample consists of tens of thousands of clones, roughly 85% of them appearing once. The material sequenced was CD4+ or CD8+ T cells sorted from blood, taken in a trial of the OX40 agonist ivuxolimab. Receptor source: an adult with an advanced solid tumor such as melanoma, head and neck, liver or kidney cancer.

The chain employs TRBV14 and TRBJ2-7; TRBD1 matches at 9 bases. J lost 0 bases, V lost 4 bases, and 7 bases had no gene match. Germline V gene lookup returns CDR1 SGHDN and CDR2 FVKESK. The CDR3 consists of 16 residues. Here the CDR3 DNA reads TGTGCCAGCAGCCGACCGGGACAGGGACCCTCCTACGAGCAGTACTTC. Translating it yields CASSRPGQGPSYEQYF.

The rearrangement links TRBV18 to TRBJ2-3, with D perhaps matching TRBD1 (6 bases). With 3 bases removed from V and 4 bases from J, the gap between germline ends came to 11 bases. CDR1 and CDR2 (germline): KGHSH, LQKENI. The CDR3 covers 14 residues. CDR3 DNA: TGTGCCAGCTCACCCGACAGGTCGGCAGATACGCAGTATTTT. Translation: CASSPDRSADTQYF.

This chain connects TRBV11-2 to TRBJ1-3; D gene uncertain. The length of the CDR3 is 14 residues. Germline V gene sequence: CDR1 SGHAT, CDR2 FQNNGV. With 2 bases removed from V and 0 bases from J, the gap between germline ends came to 5 bases. In nucleotides, the CDR3 is TGTGCCAGCAGCTTACGGGACTCTGGAAACACCATATATTTT. Translating it yields CASSLRDSGNTIYF.

V gene TRBV18 combines with J gene TRBJ2-1; tentatively, D is TRBD1 (5 bases). Per the germline V gene, CDR1 is KGHSH and CDR2 is LQKENI. V dropped 1 base and J dropped 6 bases, with 10 bases sitting between them. The CDR3 totals 14 residues. The CDR3 region is CASSPQGRGNEQFF. The CDR3, as DNA: TGTGCCAGCTCACCACAGGGAAGGGGCAATGAGCAGTTCTTC.

The gene calls are TRBV25-1 and TRBJ2-2, with D possibly being TRBD2 (6 bases). The germline V gene has CDR1 MGHDK and CDR2 SYGVNS. The germline V and J ends were trimmed by 3 bases and 8 bases, with 10 bases remaining between them. The CDR3 has 13 residues. The chain's CDR3 is CASSDPAGGELFF. The CDR3 DNA sequence: TGTGCCAGCAGTGACCCCGCGGGGGGGGAGCTGTTTTTT.

This clone came up once. The chain is built from TRBV5-4 and TRBJ1-6, with D perhaps TRBD1 (5 bases). This CDR3 has 17 residues. Germline V gene data show CDR1 as SGHNT and CDR2 as YYREEE (reference sequence). Between the trimmed V and J ends, which lost 0 bases and 7 bases, there was a span of 17 bases. The CDR3 is CASSLEGRGPRNSPLHF. CDR3 nucleotides: TGTGCCAGCAGCTTGGAGGGTCGGGGCCCGCGGAATTCACCCCTCCACTTT.

Within the sample, this clone is medium-sized. This chain uses TRBV27 with TRBJ2-7; 9 bases fit TRBD2. The CDR3 loop spans 14 amino acids. Germline-derived CDR1 and CDR2 are MNHEY and SMNVEV (reference sequence). J lost 7 bases, V lost 6 bases, and 10 bases had no gene match. The CDR3 DNA is TGTGCCAGCAGAATGACTAGCGGCTTTGTGGAGCAGTACTTC. This encodes CASRMTSGFVEQYF.

V and J are TRBV30 and TRBJ2-7; 7 positions match TRBD1. CDR1 and CDR2 (germline): GTSNPN, SVGIG (reference sequence). The CDR3 consists of 16 residues. V lost 0 bases and J lost 2; bases outside the gene matches: 10. In DNA, the CDR3 is TGTGCCTGGAGTGTAAGGGGACCGGACAGGCCCTACGAGCAGTACTTC. Amino acid sequence: CAWSVRGPDRPYEQYF.

The chain has TRBV19 and TRBJ1-1; D ambiguous. The germline V gene has CDR1 LNHDA and CDR2 SQIVND (reference sequence). The CDR3 consists of 14 residues. The V end lost 3 bases, the J end lost 0 bases, and 8 bases lay between the germline ends. The CDR3: CASSMVSLNTEAFF. CDR3 nucleotide sequence: TGTGCCAGTAGTATGGTTTCCCTGAACACTGAAGCTTTCTTT.

The chain carries TRBV5-1 and TRBJ1-2; no definite D call. The V gene's germline CDR1 is SGHRS and CDR2 YFSETQ. V dropped 0 bases and J dropped 1 base, with 1 base sitting between them. The CDR3 sequence is 12 residues long. Here the CDR3 DNA reads TGCGCCAGCAGCTTGGATAACTATGGCTACACCTTC. This translates into CASSLDNYGYTF.

V usage is TRBV5-1 and J usage is TRBJ2-1, with 10 bases identical to TRBD2. CDR3 length: 15 amino acids. Trimming removed 2 bases from V and 5 bases from J; junction bases left unmatched: 4. Germline V CDR1 and CDR2: SGHRS, YFSETQ. CDR3 in DNA: TGCGCCAGCAGCTTTATAGCGGGAGGCAACAATGAGCAGTTCTTC. Translated, it gives CASSFIAGGNNEQFF.

The chain couples TRBV6-5 to TRBJ2-7; TRBD2 matches 12 bases. Trimming took 6 bases from V and 7 from J; bases not matched to a gene: 7. The CDR3 runs 14 residues. Per the germline V gene, CDR1 is MNHEY and CDR2 is SVGAGI. The CDR3 nucleotides are TGTGCCAGCAGGCCGGGACTAGCGGGCCAGGAGCAGTACTTC. This translates into CASRPGLAGQEQYF.

This chain connects TRBV5-1 to TRBJ2-6; TRBD1 agrees at 9 bases. In germline, CDR1 is SGHRS, CDR2 YFSETQ. The length of the CDR3 is 17 residues. V was pared by 1 base and J by 3 bases, with 5 bases of the junction left unmatched. CDR3 amino acids: CASSLTGTGNGANVLTF. Here the CDR3 DNA reads TGCGCCAGCAGCTTGACCGGGACAGGGAATGGGGCCAACGTCCTGACTTTC. The complete variable domain, with remaining parts taken from reference TRBV5-1 and TRBJ2-6, reads KAGVTQTPRYLIKTRGQQVTLSCSPISGHRSVSWYQQTPGQGLQFLFEYFSETQRNKGNFPGRFSGRQFSNSRSEMNVSTLELGDSALYLCASSLTGTGNGANVLTFGAGSRLTVL.

The rearrangement uses TRBV19 and TRBJ2-3, with D perhaps matching TRBD2 (7 bases). Looked up from germline, CDR1 is LNHDA and CDR2 is SQIVND (reference sequence). This CDR3 has 15 amino acids. Trimming took 3 bases from V and 4 from J, leaving 14 bases between them. The CDR3 spells CASSMGGAPSDTQYF. CDR3 DNA sequence: TGTGCCAGTAGTATGGGGGGGGCGCCCTCAGATACGCAGTATTTT.

This clone was observed a few times. This chain links TRBV6-1 with TRBJ2-7; D is tentatively TRBD1 or TRBD2 (5 bases each). CDR3 length equals 14 residues. Germline-derived CDR1 and CDR2 are MNHNS and SASEGT. The germline V and J ends were trimmed by 6 bases and 0 bases, with 12 bases remaining between them. The CDR3: CASRQGPYSYEQYF. DNA of the CDR3: TGTGCCAGCAGGCAGGGACCCTACTCCTACGAGCAGTACTTC.

This clone was found a few times. J is TRBJ2-1 and V is TRBV23-1; 7 bases line up with TRBD2. TRBV23-1 is sorted into the ORF group, with uncertain function. This CDR3 has 20 residues. V dropped 0 bases and J dropped 10; count of bases not matched to a gene: 24. The CDR3 protein is CASSQSEVSLGPGDYREQFF. CDR3 nucleotides: TGCGCCAGCAGTCAATCGGAAGTTTCATTGGGCCCCGGGGACTACAGGGAGCAGTTCTTC.

The rearrangement joins TRBV2 to TRBJ2-6; D unclear. The CDR3 extends over 15 amino acids. V gave up 1 base and J gave up 0 bases, with 4 bases separating them. Germline values: CDR1 SNHLY, CDR2 FYNNEI. CDR3 DNA: TGTGCCAGCAGTGAAGAAGGCTCTGGGGCCAACGTCCTGACTTTC. Residues: CASSEEGSGANVLTF.

The chain couples TRBV2 to TRBJ1-1; D uncertain. With 6 bases removed from V and 5 bases from J, the gap between germline ends came to 13 bases. CDR1 and CDR2 (germline): SNHLY, FYNNEI. The CDR3 runs to 13 residues. CDR3 sequence reads: CASRSHRATEAFF. The DNA for the CDR3 is TGTGCCAGCAGATCCCATAGGGCGACTGAAGCTTTCTTT.

The chain employs TRBV6-5 and TRBJ2-2; D possibly corresponds to TRBD2 (5 bases). Trimming cost V 6 bases and J 3 bases, with 11 bases left between them. This CDR3 is built from 14 residues. Germline V gene lookup returns CDR1 MNHEY and CDR2 SVGAGI. DNA of the CDR3: TGTGCCAGCAGGAATCCGGGATACACCGGGGAGCTGTTTTTT. Amino acids: CASRNPGYTGELFF.

Concerning this clone itself: Other DNA sequences of this sample code for an identical CDR3. The chain carries TRBV4-1 and TRBJ2-7; perhaps TRBD1 as D (5 bases). Trimming cost V 0 bases and J 0 bases, with 9 bases left between them. CDR1 MGHRA and CDR2 YSYEKL come from the germline V gene. The CDR3 is 15 residues long. CDR3 coding DNA: TGCGCCAGCAGCCAAGACCCAGGGCGCTCCTACGAGCAGTACTTC. Protein product: CASSQDPGRSYEQYF.

This chain links TRBV2 with TRBJ2-7, with TRBD1 matching over 9 bases. This CDR3 contains 14 residues. Per the germline V gene, CDR1 is SNHLY and CDR2 is FYNNEI. Trimming took 1 base from V and 6 from J; bases not matched to a gene: 4. CDR3 sequence (DNA): TGTGCCAGCAGTGAAGGACAGGGGGAAATCGAGCAGTACTTC. As protein: CASSEGQGEIEQYF.

This chain links TRBV18 with TRBJ2-1; D is uncertain. V lost 3 bases and J 6 bases, leaving 3 bases between the germline ends. Per the germline V gene, CDR1 is KGHSH and CDR2 is LQKENI. The CDR3 spans 11 residues. CDR3 in amino acids: CASSPSNEQFF. Written as DNA, the CDR3 is TGTGCCAGCTCACCCTCCAATGAGCAGTTCTTC.

Regarding this clone: One end of the junction varies from germline; a read error may be responsible. The J gene is TRBJ1-1, the V gene TRBV6-5, with 8 bases that match TRBD1. The germline CDR1 and CDR2 sequences are MNHEY and SVGAGI. This CDR3 is 12 amino acids long. The CDR3 DNA reads TGTGCCAGCAGTTCCTGGGACAGGTCACTGAACTTT. It is translated as CASSSWDRSLNF.

This clone was seen a single time. The rearrangement joins TRBV6-1 to TRBJ2-7; TRBD1 matches at 10 bases. J was trimmed by 5 bases and V by 9 bases; bases with no gene match: 7. CDR3 length: 13 amino acids. Germline CDR1 MNHNS, CDR2 SASEGT. The CDR3: CASSRDRGHEQYF. DNA of the CDR3: TGTGCCAGTTCCCGGGACAGGGGCCACGAGCAGTACTTC.